This T cell receptor (beta chain) came from a study of identical twins. This clonotype was found a few times. After removal of 3 bases from V and 0 bases from J, the junction contained 11 bases not matched to a gene. Germline CDR1 is MGHRA and CDR2 is YSYEKL. The CDR3 totals 19 residues. Using its own MiXCR run on the 5' RACE reads, TCRdb lists one record per CDR3 protein. The data contain approximately 890,000 distinct CDR3 sequences, 9% to 15% of them singletons. A further study also used this sample, focusing on yellow fever vaccine responses in identical twins.

This TCR was recovered from a young woman in good health. The chain joins TRBV4-1 to TRBJ1-1; the match to TRBD1 covers 12 bases. Sequences were obtained from PBMCs. The CDR3 loop is CASSHIPGTGGGVNTEAFF. In nucleotides, the CDR3 is TGCGCCAGCAGCCATATACCCGGGACAGGGGGCGGTGTGAACACTGAAGCTTTCTTT.